The 27 T cell receptor beta chains in this list originate from one sample, sequenced in a study of cytomegalovirus exposure and HLA in healthy donors. Use of 60 Vbeta and 13 Jbeta primers characterized the PCR. Sequenced by immunoSEQ multiplex PCR; TCRdb stores in-frame clones only, minus some. This sample has around 90,000 clones; approximately 89% occur once, and the top ten carry approximately 10%. Sequencing was carried out using PBMCs. These receptors were obtained from a man aged 30 to 39 in good health and CMV-seropositive.

This rearrangement joins TRBV15 to TRBJ1-1, with D perhaps matching TRBD1 (5 bases). Trimming removed 4 bases from V and 3 bases from J, with 15 bases in between. The CDR3 extends over 15 amino acids. Germline CDR1 and CDR2: LNHNV and YYDKDF (reference sequence). CDR3 nucleotides: TGTGCCACCAGCACTGGTTCGGTCAGGGACACTGAAGCTTTCTTT. Translating it yields CATSTGSVRDTEAFF. Supplemented by reference TRBV15 and TRBJ1-1, the full variable domain reads DAMVIQNPRYQVTQFGKPVTLSCSQTLNHNVMYWYQQKSSQAPKLLFHYYDKDFNNEADTPDNFQSRRPNTSFCFLDIRSPGLGDTAMYLCATSTGSVRDTEAFFGQGTRLTVV.

The CDR3 region is CSVTGADNQPQHF. The CDR3 DNA sequence: TGCAGCGTGACAGGGGCGGACAATCAGCCCCAGCATTTT. This chain links TRBV29-1 with TRBJ1-5; 8 bases are a match to TRBD1. The CDR3 loop spans 13 amino acids. The ends lost 6 bases at V and 3 bases at J; junction bases unmatched: 4. Germline CDR1 reads SQVTM; CDR2 reads ANQGSEA.

The chain carries TRBV19 and TRBJ2-1, with D possibly matching TRBD2 (6 bases). The V and J ends lost 1 base and 5 bases respectively, with 18 bases between them. Germline V gene data show CDR1 as LNHDA and CDR2 as SQIVND (reference sequence). This CDR3 has 17 residues. CDR3 sequence: CASSIVNWDSINNEQFF. In nucleotides, the CDR3 is TGTGCCAGTAGTATAGTTAATTGGGACTCGATAAACAATGAGCAGTTCTTC.

The chain recombines TRBV7-9 with TRBJ2-7; 10 bases match TRBD2. The CDR3 has 14 amino acids. J gave up 10 bases and V 1 base, and 7 bases lay outside the gene matches. Germline V lookup: CDR1 SEHNR, CDR2 FQNEAQ (reference sequence). The CDR3 DNA follows: TGTGCCAGCAGCTTAGGGGCTAGCGGGAGCGACCAGTACTTC. This encodes CASSLGASGSDQYF.

This chain joins TRBV28 and TRBJ2-1; TRBD1 is a possible D gene (6 bases). V lost 7 bases, J lost 4 bases, and 23 bases lay in between. Germline values: CDR1 MDHEN, CDR2 SYDVKM. This CDR3 region has 17 residues. CDR3 residues: CASTRTNSGHVYNEQFF. The CDR3 DNA sequence: TGTGCCAGCACCAGGACAAACTCGGGACACGTTTACAATGAGCAGTTCTTC.

The chain has TRBV5-1 and TRBJ1-1, with 7 nucleotides matching TRBD1. V lost 4 bases, J lost 6 bases, and 12 bases stayed unmatched. Germline assignment: CDR1 SGHRS and CDR2 YFSETQ. The CDR3 sequence is 15 residues long. The CDR3 bases are TGCGCCAGCAGCGTAATGACAGGGAACGTCGCTGAAGCTTTCTTT. Amino acids: CASSVMTGNVAEAFF.

This chain uses TRBV6-1 with TRBJ2-5; D may be TRBD2 (5 bases). V was trimmed by 1 base and J by 4 bases, leaving 13 bases between them. Per germline, CDR1 MNHNS and CDR2 SASEGT. This CDR3 is 15 amino acids long. The CDR3 sequence is CASSEGRVGGETQYF. The CDR3 region has the DNA TGTGCCAGCAGTGAAGGCCGGGTAGGAGGAGAGACCCAGTACTTC.

The chain combines TRBV28 with TRBJ2-7, with 9 bases matching TRBD1. The CDR3 covers 14 residues. The germline V gene has CDR1 MDHEN and CDR2 SYDVKM. Trimming took 6 bases from V and 2 from J; bases not matched to a gene: 5. Here the CDR3 DNA reads TGTGCCAGCAGGGGACAGGGAAGGGCCTACGAGCAGTACTTC. Translation: CASRGQGRAYEQYF.

This clone was found a few times. The chain links TRBV4-1 to TRBJ1-4, with a tentative D call TRBD1 (5 bases). Germline V gene lookup returns CDR1 MGHRA and CDR2 YSYEKL. The germline V and J ends were trimmed by 0 bases and 7 bases, with 12 bases remaining between them. The CDR3 length is 15 residues. The CDR3 nucleotides read TGCGCCAGCAGCCAAGAGTGGGGGGTCAGTGAAAAACTGTTTTTT. It encodes CASSQEWGVSEKLFF.

The rearrangement uses TRBV29-1 and TRBJ2-3; 12 bases are shared with TRBD1. The germline V gene encodes CDR1 SQVTM and CDR2 ANQGSEA. V trimming: 3 bases; J trimming: 2 bases; junction bases outside the gene matches: 6. The CDR3 length is 16 residues. The CDR3 sequence: CSVDGDRGRFTDTQYF. The DNA for the CDR3 is TGCAGCGTTGATGGGGACAGGGGGCGCTTCACAGATACGCAGTATTTT.

J is TRBJ1-1 and V is TRBV28, with TRBD1 as a possible D gene (5 bases). CDR1 and CDR2 from the germline V gene are MDHEN and SYDVKM. The CDR3 sequence is 16 residues long. With 3 bases removed from V and 3 bases from J, the gap between germline ends came to 17 bases. CDR3 sequence: CASSLTGTQKDTEAFF. The CDR3 region has the DNA TGTGCCAGCAGTTTGACCGGGACTCAAAAGGACACTGAAGCTTTCTTT.

The V and J genes are TRBV25-1 and TRBJ2-5; a possible D gene is TRBD1 (5 bases). Germline-derived CDR1 and CDR2 are MGHDK and SYGVNS. The CDR3 sequence is 12 residues long. The V end lost 9 bases, the J end lost 3 bases, and 11 bases lay between the germline ends. The CDR3 DNA reads as TGTGCCAGTCGAAGGGGCGAAGAGACCCAGTACTTC. Protein sequence: CASRRGEETQYF.

The chain employs TRBV10-3 and TRBJ1-3; D is uncertain. This CDR3 comprises 14 residues. The V gene lost 6 bases and the J gene lost 0 bases, with 9 bases spanning the gap. Germline values: CDR1 ENHRY, CDR2 SYGVKD. CDR3 region: CAIRGRSSGNTIYF. CDR3 in DNA: TGTGCCATCAGGGGTAGGAGCTCTGGAAACACCATATATTTT.

The chain couples TRBV5-6 to TRBJ2-1; a weak D match, TRBD2 (5 bases). Trimming pared 4 bases from V and 14 bases from J, leaving 22 bases between. The germline CDR1 and CDR2 sequences are SGHDT and YYEEEE. The CDR3 is 14 residues long. The CDR3, as DNA: TGTGCCAGCAGCCTTCGAAGGAGGTGGGGAAGTAAGTTCTTC. This translates into CASSLRRRWGSKFF.

The J gene is TRBJ2-1, the V gene TRBV27; no reliable D call. Per the germline V gene, CDR1 is MNHEY and CDR2 is SMNVEV (reference sequence). Trimming stripped 4 bases from V and 4 bases from J, with 14 bases between. The CDR3 contains 15 residues. The CDR3 DNA follows: TGTGCCAGCAGTTCCTATTCTAGTACATACAATGAGCAGTTCTTC. This gives the protein CASSSYSSTYNEQFF.

CDR3 loop: CASSSTEPEAFF. CDR3 DNA: TGTGCCAGCAGCTCGACAGAACCTGAAGCTTTCTTT. The gene calls are TRBV7-9 and TRBJ1-1, with D possibly TRBD1 on 5 matching bases. Germline lookup yields CDR1 SEHNR and CDR2 FQNEAQ (reference sequence). This CDR3 region has 12 residues. V dropped 4 bases and J dropped 6 bases, with 9 bases sitting between them. Full variable domain (rest looked up from reference TRBV7-9 and TRBJ1-1): DTGVSQNPRHKITKRGQNVTFRCDPISEHNRLYWYRQTLGQGPEFLTYFQNEAQLEKSRLLSDRFSAERPKGSFSTLEIQRTEQGDSAMYLCASSSTEPEAFFGQGTRLTVV.

This chain connects TRBV28 to TRBJ2-2; 7 bases line up with TRBD2. J was trimmed by 4 bases and V by 1 base; bases with no gene match: 6. Germline V gene sequence: CDR1 MDHEN, CDR2 SYDVKM. This CDR3 has 16 residues. The CDR3 nucleotides are TGTGCCAGCAGTTTATACCGCGGGAGATTCACCGGGGAGCTGTTTTTT. Amino acids: CASSLYRGRFTGELFF.

V is TRBV13 and J is TRBJ2-7, with D possibly TRBD2 on 5 matching bases. The CDR3 loop spans 14 amino acids. V shed 0 bases and J shed 4 bases, with 10 bases lying between them. Germline V gene sequence: CDR1 PRHDT, CDR2 FYEKMQ (reference sequence). The CDR3 loop is CASSLGRGRYEQYF. The CDR3 coding sequence is TGTGCCAGCAGCTTAGGCCGGGGTAGGTACGAGCAGTACTTC.

The V gene is TRBV7-9, the J gene TRBJ1-4, with a weak D call TRBD1 (6 bases). CDR1 SEHNR and CDR2 FQNEAQ come from the germline V gene (reference sequence). V gave up 5 bases and J gave up 3 bases, with 10 bases separating them. This CDR3 spans 14 amino acids. This CDR3 reads CASSPQGPNEKLFF. The CDR3 DNA reads TGTGCCAGCAGCCCACAGGGTCCTAATGAAAAACTGTTTTTT.

This clone was seen just once. V gene TRBV5-4 combines with J gene TRBJ2-5; a weak D match, TRBD1 (5 bases). CDR3 length: 15 amino acids. CDR1 is SGHNT, CDR2 YYREEE, per germline (reference sequence). The V end was cut by 3 bases, the J end by 2 bases, with 14 bases between. CDR3 sequence: CASSSPGYGQETQYF. In nucleotides, the CDR3 is TGTGCCAGCAGCTCCCCAGGGTACGGGCAAGAGACCCAGTACTTC.

The J gene is TRBJ1-1, the V gene TRBV4-1; D unclear. The germline V gene encodes CDR1 MGHRA and CDR2 YSYEKL. The CDR3 is made up of 14 amino acids. Trimming removed 4 bases at V and 7 bases at J, with 16 bases between. For the CDR3, the DNA is TGCGCCAGCAGCCGAGAACCCAGCGCGAATGAAGCTTTCTTT. It is translated as CASSREPSANEAFF.

This chain links TRBV7-3 with TRBJ2-7; the match to TRBD2 covers 11 bases. V dropped 6 bases and J dropped 2; count of bases not matched to a gene: 6. This CDR3 is built from 15 residues. Germline CDR1 SGHTA, CDR2 FQGTGA. The CDR3 region is CASRISGRGPYEQYF. DNA of the CDR3: TGTGCCAGCAGGATTAGCGGGAGGGGCCCCTACGAGCAGTACTTC.

This chain connects TRBV29-1 to TRBJ2-5; D is undetermined. The CDR3 is 11 residues long. From germline, CDR1 is SQVTM and CDR2 ANQGSEA. V lost 4 bases and J lost 2, with 5 bases in between. In DNA form, the CDR3 reads TGCAGCGTTGGAGCTCAAGAGACCCAGTACTTC. It encodes CSVGAQETQYF.

This sequence joins TRBV19 and TRBJ2-7; 10 bases map to TRBD1. Germline CDR1 and CDR2: LNHDA and SQIVND (reference sequence). This CDR3 is 15 amino acids long. V trimming: 0 bases; J trimming: 5 bases; junction bases outside the gene matches: 4. The CDR3 bases are TGTGCCAGTAGTATAGAGGGGACAGGGGTCGACGAGCAGTACTTC. Residues: CASSIEGTGVDEQYF.

This rearrangement joins TRBV18 to TRBJ2-3, with D uncertain. CDR1 and CDR2 from the germline V gene are KGHSH and LQKENI. The CDR3 covers 15 residues. The V end was cut by 2 bases, the J end by 5 bases, with 14 bases between. Here the CDR3 reads CASSPYQALRDTQYF. The CDR3 nucleotides are TGTGCCAGCTCACCATACCAGGCCCTCCGAGATACGCAGTATTTT.

The V and J genes are TRBV4-1 and TRBJ1-1; D is possibly TRBD1 (5 bases). V shed 0 bases and J shed 7 bases, with 18 bases lying between them. CDR1 and CDR2 from the germline V gene are MGHRA and YSYEKL. This CDR3 has 16 residues. The CDR3 nucleotides are TGCGCCAGCAGCCAAGACTCCTCCGGCACGGGGGTTGAAGCTTTCTTT. Its translation is CASSQDSSGTGVEAFF.

V and J are TRBV6-1 and TRBJ1-2; possible D gene TRBD1, 5 bases. In germline, CDR1 is MNHNS, CDR2 SASEGT. V lost 5 bases, J lost 6 bases, and 19 bases lay in between. This CDR3 comprises 15 residues. The CDR3 sequence: CASSRQTMGGDGYTF. DNA for the CDR3: TGTGCCAGCAGTCGACAAACTATGGGGGGGGATGGCTACACCTTC.